Below are 2 T cell receptor beta chains sequenced from a single sample in a study of regulatory T cells in long-lasting Graves disease. Sample time point: persistent/refractory GD, antithyroid drugs over 5 years with positive TRAb. PBMC-extracted RNA yielded the TCR library. For TCR beta, libraries came from iRepertoire HTBI primers and Arm-PCR of CDR3 regions. TCRdb independently ran MiXCR on the multiplex PCR reads; one entry per CDR3 protein. The table includes approximately 360,000 distinct CDR3 sequences, roughly 24% detected once. Sequences were derived from peripheral blood mononuclear cells (PBMCs), sampled when the disease was refractory, from a patient treated with antithyroid drugs. The receptors were sampled from a woman aged 35 to 49 with Graves disease.

This clonotype was detected only a few times. The chain joins TRBV4-1 to TRBJ2-3, with D perhaps matching TRBD1 or TRBD2 (5 bases each). The V end lost 4 bases, the J end lost 7 bases, and 21 bases lay between the germline ends. The germline V gene encodes CDR1 MGHRA and CDR2 YSYEKL. This CDR3 has 16 amino acids. The CDR3 is CASSLILGASTNTQYF. CDR3 DNA: TGCGCCAGCAGCCTAATCCTCGGGGCTAGTACGAATACGCAGTATTTT.

This clonotype was recorded many times. The chain is built from TRBV28 and TRBJ1-1, with 7 bases lining up with TRBD1. The CDR3 runs to 19 residues. The germline V gene encodes CDR1 MDHEN and CDR2 SYDVKM. V was clipped by 6 bases and J by 0 bases; unmatched bases: 19. The CDR3: CASRLRALNRDSLNTEAFF. The CDR3 DNA reads TGTGCCAGCAGGTTAAGGGCTCTAAATAGGGACAGCTTGAACACTGAAGCTTTCTTT.